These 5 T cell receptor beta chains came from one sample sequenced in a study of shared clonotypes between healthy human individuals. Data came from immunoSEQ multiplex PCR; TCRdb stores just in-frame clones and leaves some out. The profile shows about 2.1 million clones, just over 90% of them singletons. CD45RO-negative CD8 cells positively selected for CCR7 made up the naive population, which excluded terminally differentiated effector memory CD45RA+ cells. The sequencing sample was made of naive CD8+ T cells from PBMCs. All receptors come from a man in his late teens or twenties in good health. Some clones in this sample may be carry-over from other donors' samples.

The DNA for the CDR3 is TGCGCCAGCAGCTTGGTGGCGGGACTCCTACGGGAGGCCAAAAACATTCAGTACTTC. It is translated as CASSLVAGLLREAKNIQYF. The chain joins TRBV5-1 to TRBJ2-4, with a possible D match to TRBD2 (6 bases). V was trimmed by 0 bases and J by 1 base, leaving 20 bases between them. This CDR3 has 19 residues. Germline values: CDR1 SGHRS, CDR2 YFSETQ.

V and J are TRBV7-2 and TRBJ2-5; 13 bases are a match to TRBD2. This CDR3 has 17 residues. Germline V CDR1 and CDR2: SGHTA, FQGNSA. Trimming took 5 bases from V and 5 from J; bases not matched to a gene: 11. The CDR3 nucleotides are TGTGCCAGCAGCCGCTATACTAGCGGGGGGGTGCGGGAGACCCAGTACTTC. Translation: CASSRYTSGGVRETQYF.

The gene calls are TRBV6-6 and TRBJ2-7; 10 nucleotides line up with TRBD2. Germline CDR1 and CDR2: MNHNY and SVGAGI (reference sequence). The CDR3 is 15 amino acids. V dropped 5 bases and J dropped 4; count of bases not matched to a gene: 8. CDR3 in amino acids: CASSITGTSAYEQYF. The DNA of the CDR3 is TGTGCCAGCAGTATAACCGGGACTAGCGCTTACGAGCAGTACTTC.

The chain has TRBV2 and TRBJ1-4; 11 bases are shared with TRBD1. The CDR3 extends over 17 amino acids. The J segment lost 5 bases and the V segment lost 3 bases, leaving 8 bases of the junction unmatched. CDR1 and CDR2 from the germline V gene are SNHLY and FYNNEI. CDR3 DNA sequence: TGTGCCAGCAGTGACTCCCCGGGACAGGGGGGGAATGAAAAACTGTTTTTT. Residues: CASSDSPGQGGNEKLFF. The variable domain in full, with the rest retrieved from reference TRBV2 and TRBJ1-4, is EPEVTQTPSHQVTQMGQEVILRCVPISNHLYFYWYRQILGQKVEFLVSFYNNEISEKSEIFDDQFSVERPDGSNFTLKIRSTKLEDSAMYFCASSDSPGQGGNEKLFFGSGTQLSVL.

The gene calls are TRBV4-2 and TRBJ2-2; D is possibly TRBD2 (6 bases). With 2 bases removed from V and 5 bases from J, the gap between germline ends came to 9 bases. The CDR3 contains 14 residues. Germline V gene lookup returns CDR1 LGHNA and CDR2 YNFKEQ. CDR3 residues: CASSQSGVTGELFF. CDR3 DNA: TGTGCCAGCAGCCAATCGGGGGTGACCGGGGAGCTGTTTTTT.